This TCR beta chain was identified during a study of blood T cell repertoires in COVID-19. Looking at the study overall: Material from acute and convalescent COVID-19 was sourced from the United States, Italy and Spain. The analysed material was cDNA or gDNA that came from T cells, B-cell-depleted T cells, or PBMCs.

V lost 0 bases and J 4 bases, leaving 7 bases between the germline ends. Germline V CDR1 and CDR2: SGHDT, YYEEEE. This CDR3 is built from 13 residues. Seattle researchers signed up patients amid active infection and tracked them longitudinally. Authors' methods: Reference gene primer amplification gave estimated nucleated cell counts. The data were produced by immunoSEQ multiplex PCR, yet TCRdb's version contains in-frame clones alone and is incomplete. Clone size and V and J calls were adopted from that table, with D and trimming inferred from the DNA. The sample has approximately 300,000 clones; 90% are singletons.

Input material: peripheral blood. This clonotype originated in a woman in her 30s with COVID-19, enrolled during active disease. The chain uses TRBV5-6 and TRBJ1-1; D is uncertain. The CDR3 loop reads CASSLAGVTEAFF. The CDR3 DNA reads as TGTGCCAGCAGCTTGGCCGGGGTCACTGAAGCTTTCTTT.